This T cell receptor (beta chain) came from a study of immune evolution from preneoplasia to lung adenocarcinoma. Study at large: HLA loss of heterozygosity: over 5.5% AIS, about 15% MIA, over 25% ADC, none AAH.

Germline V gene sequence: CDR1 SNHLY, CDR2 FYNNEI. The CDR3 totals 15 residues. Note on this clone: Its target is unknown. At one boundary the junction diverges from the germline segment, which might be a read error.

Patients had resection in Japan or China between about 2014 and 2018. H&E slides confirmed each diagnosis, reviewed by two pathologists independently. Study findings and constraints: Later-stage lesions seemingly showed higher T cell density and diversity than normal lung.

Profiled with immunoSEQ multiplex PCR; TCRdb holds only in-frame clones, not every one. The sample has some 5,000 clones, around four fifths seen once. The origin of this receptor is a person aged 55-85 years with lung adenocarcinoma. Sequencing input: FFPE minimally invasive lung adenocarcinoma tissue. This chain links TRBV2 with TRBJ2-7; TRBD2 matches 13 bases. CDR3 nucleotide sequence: TGTGCCAGCAGAGAAGGGACTAGCGGGGCCTACGAGCAGTACTTC. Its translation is CASREGTSGAYEQYF.